What follows are 22 T cell receptor beta chains derived from one specimen sequenced in a study of blood T cell repertoires in COVID-19 (dated by TCRdb to 2018 to 2021). Libraries came from the immunoSEQ multiplex PCR assay. TCRdb limited this immuneACCESS table to in-frame rearrangements with V and J called. A share of clones is missing; checked studies link under half to unresolved V genes, and the rest is unexplained. The sample table lists fewer than 85,000 clones, roughly 76% of them with a count of one. Around 27% of the sample is in the top ten clones. Sequenced: peripheral blood. These receptors all stem from a woman older than 75 with active or convalescent COVID-19.

The chain couples TRBV27 to TRBJ1-5, with D hard to call. The CDR3 extends over 14 amino acids. Trimming stripped 7 bases from V and 7 bases from J, with 17 bases between. CDR1 is MNHEY, CDR2 SMNVEV, per germline (reference sequence). As DNA, the CDR3 is TGTGCCAGCACTACGGGAGTCAAAGGGCAGCCCCAGCATTTT. It yields the protein CASTTGVKGQPQHF.

The CDR3 region is CSVPRTGMPNHEQYF. The CDR3 coding sequence is TGCAGCGTCCCTAGGACAGGGATGCCCAACCACGAGCAGTACTTC. This rearrangement joins TRBV29-1 to TRBJ2-7, with TRBD1 identical over 8 bases. Germline trimming cut 6 bases from V and 5 bases from J; bases unmatched to any gene: 15. Germline CDR1 and CDR2: SQVTM and ANQGSEA. The CDR3 covers 15 residues.

CDR3 DNA: TGTGCCAGCAGCGTAGGTGCCTTAAACTCCGGGGAAGCTTTCTTT. It codes for CASSVGALNSGEAFF. V is TRBV9 and J is TRBJ1-1; D remains ambiguous. The V end lost 0 bases, the J end lost 8 bases, and 17 bases lay between the germline ends. The CDR3 consists of 15 residues. The germline V gene has CDR1 SGDLS and CDR2 YYNGEE.

The CDR3 loop reads CASSQVPGQGLQQYF. The DNA for the CDR3 is TGTGCCAGCAGCCAGGTACCGGGACAGGGTCTACAGCAGTACTTC. J is TRBJ2-7 and V is TRBV3-1 (or the pseudogene TRBV3-2); 9 nucleotides align to TRBD1. The V gene end was trimmed by 3 bases and the J gene end by 8 bases; junction bases not matched to a gene: 11. There are 15 residues in the CDR3. Germline lookup yields CDR1 LGHDT and CDR2 YNNKEL (reference sequence).

The chain recombines TRBV6-2 or TRBV6-3 with TRBJ1-5; 10 bases are a match to TRBD1. This CDR3 comprises 16 residues. In germline, CDR1 is MNHEY, CDR2 SVGEGT. The junction had 8 bases not matched to a gene; V was cut back by 2 bases and J by 7 bases. CDR3 bases: TGTGCCAGCAGTTACCCAAGACAGGGGGCATGGCAGCCCCAGCATTTT. It is translated as CASSYPRQGAWQPQHF.

The chain employs TRBV5-6 and TRBJ1-5; D call uncertain. CDR1 is SGHDT, CDR2 YYEEEE, per germline. This CDR3 contains 15 residues. Between the trimmed V and J ends, which lost 2 bases and 2 bases, there was a span of 11 bases. The CDR3 here is CASSFAGAGNQPQHF. CDR3 sequence (DNA): TGTGCCAGCAGCTTCGCCGGTGCCGGCAATCAGCCCCAGCATTTT.

This clone has only a few counts. The chain has TRBV6-6 and TRBJ1-4; D remains unclear. Germline CDR1 reads MNHNY; CDR2 reads SVGAGI (reference sequence). The CDR3 has 14 residues. V shed 5 bases and J shed 8 bases, with 15 bases lying between them. The CDR3: CASSDDGWKEKLFF. In DNA form, the CDR3 reads TGTGCCAGCAGTGACGACGGGTGGAAGGAAAAACTGTTTTTT.

The genes are TRBV7-9 and TRBJ2-1; 7 bases align to TRBD1. Germline V CDR1 and CDR2: SEHNR, FQNEAQ (reference sequence). J lost 4 bases, V lost 1 base, and 1 base had no gene match. There are 14 residues in the CDR3. DNA for the CDR3: TGTGCCAGCAGCTTAGGGACAGGTTACAATGAGCAGTTCTTC. Translated, it gives CASSLGTGYNEQFF.

The rearrangement uses TRBV19 and TRBJ1-2; unclear D gene. Germline CDR1 is LNHDA and CDR2 is SQIVND (reference sequence). Trimming took off 3 bases at V and 8 bases at J, with 16 bases between the two ends. CDR3 size: 14 residues. The CDR3 nucleotides read TGTGCCAGTAGTATTACCAAGACCTCGACAGGCTACACCTTC. It encodes CASSITKTSTGYTF. Variable domain in full (rest from reference TRBV19 and TRBJ1-2): DGGITQSPKYLFRKEGQNVTLSCEQNLNHDAMYWYRQDPGQGLRLIYYSQIVNDFQKGDIAEGYSVSREKKESFPLTVTSAQKNPTAFYLCASSITKTSTGYTFGSGTRLTVV.

The chain recombines TRBV2 with TRBJ1-1; 8 positions agree with TRBD1. Germline V CDR1 and CDR2: SNHLY, FYNNEI. This CDR3 has 14 residues. The ends lost 4 bases at V and 6 bases at J; junction bases unmatched: 7. The CDR3 protein is CASSVDRGNAEAFF. DNA of the CDR3: TGTGCCAGCAGTGTCGACAGGGGCAATGCTGAAGCTTTCTTT.

The rearrangement joins TRBV7-9 to TRBJ1-5; the D is unclear. Per germline, CDR1 SEHNR and CDR2 FQNEAQ (reference sequence). CDR3 length equals 13 residues. Trimming left V 0 bases short and J 5 bases short, with 5 bases between. This CDR3 is CASSLALDQPQHF. The CDR3 coding sequence is TGTGCCAGCAGCTTAGCTCTCGATCAGCCCCAGCATTTT. The complete variable domain, with remaining parts taken from reference TRBV7-9 and TRBJ1-5, reads DTGVSQNPRHKITKRGQNVTFRCDPISEHNRLYWYRQTLGQGPEFLTYFQNEAQLEKSRLLSDRFSAERPKGSFSTLEIQRTEQGDSAMYLCASSLALDQPQHFGDGTRLSIL.

The genes are TRBV10-3 and TRBJ1-2; D unresolved. The CDR3 is 13 residues long. Germline V CDR1 and CDR2: ENHRY, SYGVKD. V was pared by 11 bases and J by 4 bases, with 17 bases between. DNA for the CDR3: TGTGCCGTGTCTCTGGAGGAGGGCTATGGCTACACCTTC. It specifies CAVSLEEGYGYTF.

The chain has TRBV6-5 and TRBJ1-1; the D gene is possibly TRBD1 (6 bases). The CDR3 is made up of 15 amino acids. V was cut by 6 bases and J by 0 bases, with 14 bases left in between. Germline-derived CDR1 and CDR2 are MNHEY and SVGAGI. Here the CDR3 reads CASRRPGHLNTEAFF. The CDR3, as DNA: TGTGCCAGCAGACGTCCGGGACACCTGAACACTGAAGCTTTCTTT.

The chain employs TRBV6-5 and TRBJ1-2; D perhaps matches TRBD1 (5 bases). This CDR3 comprises 12 residues. Germline V gene data show CDR1 as MNHEY and CDR2 as SVGAGI. The germline V and J ends were trimmed by 6 bases and 6 bases, with 11 bases remaining between them. In DNA, the CDR3 is TGTGCCAGCAGGGGGCCCGGGCATGGCTACACCTTC. It translates to CASRGPGHGYTF.

The count of this clone is one. The rearrangement joins TRBV19 to TRBJ1-1; 10 bases agree with TRBD1. The CDR3 runs 17 residues. The V and J ends lost 1 base and 6 bases, in that order; junction bases with no gene match: 11. Germline CDR1 reads LNHDA; CDR2 reads SQIVND (reference sequence). CDR3 residues: CASSIAHRDRGKAEAFF. CDR3 DNA: TGTGCCAGTAGTATAGCACACCGGGACAGGGGTAAGGCTGAAGCTTTCTTT.

The rearrangement links TRBV27 to TRBJ1-2; 7 positions agree with TRBD1. The CDR3 sequence is 13 residues long. V shed 8 bases and J 9 bases; nucleotides not matched to a gene: 12. The germline gives CDR1 MNHEY, CDR2 SMNVEV (reference sequence). The CDR3 nucleotides are TGTGCCAGCGCGGGGGGGGCAGGGGGAAGCTACACCTTC. Protein product: CASAGGAGGSYTF.

The chain joins TRBV28 to TRBJ1-2; 9 bases are a match to TRBD1. After removal of 3 bases from V and 6 bases from J, the junction contained 8 bases not matched to a gene. The germline CDR1 and CDR2 sequences are MDHEN and SYDVKM. The CDR3 contains 15 residues. The CDR3 region has the DNA TGTGCCAGCAGTTTTAACTACAGGGGGCTCGATGGCTACACCTTC. This gives the protein CASSFNYRGLDGYTF.

The V and J genes are TRBV5-4 and TRBJ2-2; the match to TRBD1 covers 8 bases. The CDR3 loop spans 13 amino acids. CDR1 SGHNT and CDR2 YYREEE come from the germline V gene (reference sequence). With 9 bases clipped from V and 4 bases from J, the junction kept 5 bases outside the gene matches. The CDR3 DNA sequence: TGTGCCATCTGGACAGGGACCACCGGGGAGCTGTTTTTT. Protein sequence: CAIWTGTTGELFF.

This clone was seen a few times. The chain is built from TRBV4-3 and TRBJ2-7; D is perhaps TRBD2 (5 bases). The V gene lost 0 bases and the J gene lost 0 bases, with 9 bases spanning the gap. This CDR3 is built from 15 residues. Germline assignment: CDR1 LGHNA and CDR2 YSLEER. CDR3 coding DNA: TGCGCCAGCAGCCAAGAGTTAGCGAGCTCCTACGAGCAGTACTTC. Encoded protein: CASSQELASSYEQYF.

This clone was seen a single time. The chain combines TRBV10-3 with TRBJ1-5; TRBD1 agrees at 7 bases. V gave up 6 bases and J gave up 3 bases; unmatched junction bases: 2. The germline V gene has CDR1 ENHRY and CDR2 SYGVKD. The CDR3 length is 13 residues. CDR3 residues: CAIRGTDNQPQHF. DNA for the CDR3: TGTGCCATCAGGGGGACAGACAATCAGCCCCAGCATTTT.

This clone appeared a few times. The sample holds other DNA sequences that translate to the same CDR3. The chain combines TRBV12-5 with TRBJ1-2, with 8 nucleotides matching TRBD1. Germline values: CDR1 LGHNT, CDR2 FRNRAP. CDR3 size: 16 residues. V lost 7 bases, J lost 4 bases, and 14 bases stayed unmatched. CDR3 DNA: TGTGCTAGTGTTGCAAATCCCGGACAGGGCGGCTATGGCTACACCTTC. Its protein is CASVANPGQGGYGYTF. The full variable domain, its missing parts supplied by reference TRBV12-5 and TRBJ1-2, is DARVTQTPRHKVTEMGQEVTMRCQPILGHNTVFWYRQTMMQGLELLAYFRNRAPLDDSGMPKDRFSAEMPDATLATLKIQPSEPRDSAVYFCASVANPGQGGYGYTFGSGTRLTVV.

CDR3 nucleotides: TGTGCCAGCAGGGGGGCACAGGGTGTTGTGGCAGCTTTCTTT. Amino acids: CASRGAQGVVAAFF. The chain recombines TRBV6-5 with TRBJ1-1; TRBD1 might be the D (6 bases). In germline, CDR1 is MNHEY, CDR2 SVGAGI. CDR3 size: 14 residues. The V end lost 6 bases, the J end lost 10 bases, and 21 bases lay between the germline ends.